This TCR beta chain was recovered during a study of cytomegalovirus exposure and HLA in healthy donors. Study overall: Unique TCRs numbering around 80 million, obtained from HLA-typed donors, made up an early data release.

This CDR3 is 13 amino acids long. Germline V gene lookup returns CDR1 SGHTA and CDR2 FQGNSA. V lost 5 bases and J lost 12, with 19 bases in between. The PCR had 60 Vbeta and 13 Jbeta primers. The data were produced by immunoSEQ multiplex PCR, yet TCRdb's version contains in-frame clones alone and is incomplete. The table records 93,000 or so clones, roughly 70% of them present only once. The TCR comes from a woman in her forties or fifties in good health and CMV-seronegative. The material sequenced was PBMCs. The chain is built from TRBV7-2 and TRBJ1-1; a weak D match, TRBD1 (5 bases). The CDR3 nucleotides are TGTGCCAGCAGCCCCGGCCCGGGGGTAAAGACTTTCTTT. Protein sequence: CASSPGPGVKTFF.